The 3 T cell receptor beta chains below come from one sample, sequenced in a study of beta chain features in type 1 diabetes. Findings and caveats of the study: Moderate yet significant TCRB CDR3 shortening was seen in Type 1 diabetes patients in all four CD4+ subsets.

Every bit of the isolated RNA underwent reverse transcription, so sequencing read expressed TCRB transcripts. Clones were sequenced by immunoSEQ multiplex PCR, and TCRdb holds only the in-frame ones, with some missing. Here the sample spans about 710,000 clones, over 13% being singletons. These TCRs are of unknown antigen specificity. The material sequenced was naive CD4+ T cells from blood. Receptors originate from a man younger than 35 with type 1 diabetes.

This chain connects TRBV11-3 to TRBJ2-5, with TRBD1 identical over 8 bases. The junction had 4 bases not matched to a gene; V was cut back by 5 bases and J by 5 bases. The germline V gene has CDR1 SGHNT and CDR2 YENEEA. This CDR3 is built from 13 residues. CDR3 sequence (DNA): TGTGCCAGCAGCACAGGGGGTGATGAGACCCAGTACTTC. Protein sequence: CASSTGGDETQYF.

The chain uses TRBV7-2 and TRBJ2-7; no reliable D call. Trimming left V 5 bases short and J 2 bases short, with 7 bases between. This CDR3 has 12 amino acids. Per germline, CDR1 SGHTA and CDR2 FQGNSA. The CDR3 region has the DNA TGTGCCAGCAGCACGGACGCCTACGAGCAGTACTTC. This sequence encodes CASSTDAYEQYF.

The table lists this clone with a few counts. The rearrangement uses TRBV5-1 and TRBJ2-3, with D maybe TRBD1 (6 bases). The length of the CDR3 is 16 residues. Looked up from germline, CDR1 is SGHRS and CDR2 is YFSETQ. Trimming stripped 0 bases from V and 0 bases from J, with 11 bases between. CDR3 bases: TGCGCCAGCAGCTTGGCTGGCAGGGGAAGCACAGATACGCAGTATTTT. Its translation is CASSLAGRGSTDTQYF. The full variable domain, rest sourced from reference TRBV5-1 and TRBJ2-3, is KAGVTQTPRYLIKTRGQQVTLSCSPISGHRSVSWYQQTPGQGLQFLFEYFSETQRNKGNFPGRFSGRQFSNSRSEMNVSTLELGDSALYLCASSLAGRGSTDTQYFGPGTRLTVL.